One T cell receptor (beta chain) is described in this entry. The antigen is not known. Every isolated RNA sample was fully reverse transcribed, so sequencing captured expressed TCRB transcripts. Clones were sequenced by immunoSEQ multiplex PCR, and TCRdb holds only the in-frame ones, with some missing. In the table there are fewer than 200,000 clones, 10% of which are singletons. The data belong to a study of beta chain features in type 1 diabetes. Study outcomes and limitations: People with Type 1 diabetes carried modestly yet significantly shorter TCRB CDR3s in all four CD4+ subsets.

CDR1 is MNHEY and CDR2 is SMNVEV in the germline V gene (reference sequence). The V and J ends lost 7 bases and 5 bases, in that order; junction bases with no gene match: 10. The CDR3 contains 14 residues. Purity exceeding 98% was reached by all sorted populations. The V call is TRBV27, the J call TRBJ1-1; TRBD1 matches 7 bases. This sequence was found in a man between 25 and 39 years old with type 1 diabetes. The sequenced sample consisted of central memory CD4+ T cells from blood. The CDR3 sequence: CASTQPQGSTEAFF. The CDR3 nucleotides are TGTGCCAGCACCCAACCACAGGGGTCGACTGAAGCTTTCTTT.